Each of the 14 T cell receptor beta chains below was sequenced from the same sample in a study of OX40 agonist ivuxolimab in advanced cancers. The method was the immunoSEQ multiplex PCR assay. Entries here come from immuneACCESS through TCRdb and include only in-frame sequences with V and J called. Some clones fail to appear in such tables; in the studies checked, an unresolved V gene covers under half of the shortfall, and the cause of the remainder is unknown. Counted in this sample were about 98,000 clones; just under 95% of them appeared once. The top ten clones comprise around 0.25% of the sample. Sequences were derived from CD4+ or CD8+ T cells sorted from blood, sampled in a trial of the OX40 agonist ivuxolimab. All receptors derive from an adult with an advanced solid tumor such as melanoma, head and neck, liver or kidney cancer.

The chain recombines TRBV6-5 with TRBJ1-2; D is ambiguous. V lost 5 bases to trimming and J lost 4 bases, with 5 bases between them. CDR1 and CDR2 from the germline V gene are MNHEY and SVGAGI. The CDR3 has 11 residues. CDR3 protein: CASSKPYGYTF. In nucleotides, the CDR3 is TGTGCCAGCAGTAAACCCTATGGCTACACCTTC.

As to this clone: Other DNA sequences in the sample encode the same CDR3. V and J are TRBV29-1 and TRBJ2-1; D might be TRBD1 or TRBD2, each matching 5 bases. Germline CDR1 SQVTM, CDR2 ANQGSEA. Trimming took off 5 bases at V and 9 bases at J, with 23 bases between the two ends. The CDR3 runs 15 residues. CDR3 protein: CSVWGRLDPRREQFF. Here the CDR3 DNA reads TGCAGCGTTTGGGGACGCCTGGACCCACGCCGTGAGCAGTTCTTC.

The gene calls are TRBV28 and TRBJ1-1, with D hard to call. With 8 bases removed from V and 5 bases from J, the gap between germline ends came to 12 bases. CDR1 is MDHEN, CDR2 SYDVKM, per germline. The CDR3 extends over 12 amino acids. CDR3 coding DNA: TGTGCCAGCGGAACTGGGGAAACTGAAGCTTTCTTT. Its translation: CASGTGETEAFF.

The chain links TRBV9 to TRBJ2-3; no clear D gene. The germline V and J ends were trimmed by 0 bases and 2 bases, with 4 bases remaining between them. Germline V gene lookup returns CDR1 SGDLS and CDR2 YYNGEE. This CDR3 contains 13 residues. The CDR3 protein is CASSVALTDTQYF. CDR3 DNA sequence: TGTGCCAGCAGCGTAGCTCTCACAGATACGCAGTATTTT.

The genes are TRBV21-1 and TRBJ1-6. TRBV21-1 is reported as a pseudogene. This CDR3 contains 17 residues. The chain's CDR3 is CASSKEEGSINNSPLHF. CDR3 nucleotides: TGTGCCAGCAGCAAAGAGGAGGGGAGCATTAATAATTCACCCCTCCACTTT.

V is TRBV12-5 and J is TRBJ1-6, with D unclear. Germline lookup yields CDR1 LGHNT and CDR2 FRNRAP. V was pared by 11 bases and J by 6 bases, with 14 bases between. The CDR3 runs to 13 residues. For the CDR3, the DNA is TGTGCTGGCCAGGTGAATTTTAATTCACCCCTCCACTTT. This codes for CAGQVNFNSPLHF.

The chain carries TRBV9 and TRBJ1-4; a possible D gene is TRBD1 (5 bases). Trimming cost V 3 bases and J 0 bases, with 12 bases left between them. Germline V gives CDR1 SGDLS, CDR2 YYNGEE. The CDR3 runs to 16 residues. The CDR3 DNA follows: TGTGCCAGCAGCGGGGGGACGGCGGCAACTAATGAAAAACTGTTTTTT. This encodes CASSGGTAATNEKLFF.

About this clone: Other DNA sequences in the sample encode the same CDR3. The chain links TRBV30 to TRBJ2-5; D is unresolved. V gave up 0 bases and J gave up 5 bases, with 7 bases separating them. Germline CDR1 GTSNPN, CDR2 SVGIG (reference sequence). This CDR3 spans 12 amino acids. The CDR3 protein is CAWSVLRETQYF. As DNA, the CDR3 is TGTGCCTGGAGTGTACTTCGGGAGACCCAGTACTTC. Full variable domain (rest looked up from reference TRBV30 and TRBJ2-5): SQTIHQWPATLVQPVGSPLSLECTVEGTSNPNLYWYRQAAGRGLQLLFYSVGIGQISSEVPQNLSASRPQDRQFILSSKKLLLSDSGFYLCAWSVLRETQYFGPGTRLLVL.

The chain carries TRBV7-2 and TRBJ1-2; unclear D gene. In germline, CDR1 is SGHTA, CDR2 FQGNSA. V lost 5 bases and J 4 bases, leaving 11 bases between the germline ends. This CDR3 has 13 residues. DNA for the CDR3: TGTGCCAGCAGCCTACAACCCGTCTATGGCTACACCTTC. Translating gives CASSLQPVYGYTF.

This clone was observed once. Written as DNA, the CDR3 is TGTGCCAGCAGCGGTGAGGACATTCAGTACTTC. Translated: CASSGEDIQYF. V gene TRBV2 combines with J gene TRBJ2-4; D uncertain. The V gene lost 6 bases and the J gene lost 8 bases, with 8 bases spanning the gap. Per germline, CDR1 SNHLY and CDR2 FYNNEI. This CDR3 has 11 residues.

The chain has TRBV6-5 and TRBJ1-2, with D possibly matching TRBD1 (5 bases). Germline CDR1 reads MNHEY; CDR2 reads SVGAGI. With 6 bases removed from V and 5 bases from J, the gap between germline ends came to 19 bases. CDR3 length: 15 residues. The CDR3 DNA follows: TGTGCCAGCAGCCTTACCCCGGGGACCGCTTATGGCTACACCTTC. As protein: CASSLTPGTAYGYTF.

This rearrangement joins TRBV9 to TRBJ1-1; 8 bases are a match to TRBD1. CDR1 is SGDLS and CDR2 is YYNGEE in the germline V gene. The V gene end was trimmed by 3 bases and the J gene end by 3 bases; junction bases not matched to a gene: 7. The CDR3 contains 15 residues. CDR3 amino acids: CASSEWTGPYTEAFF. The CDR3 DNA reads as TGTGCCAGCAGCGAATGGACAGGGCCGTACACTGAAGCTTTCTTT.

The chain employs TRBV2 and TRBJ2-5; D is ambiguous. The CDR3 is 13 residues long. Germline assignment: CDR1 SNHLY and CDR2 FYNNEI. V was pared by 5 bases and J by 4 bases, with 11 bases between. The CDR3 DNA reads as TGTGCCAGCAGTAATCCGGGCCGAGAGACCCAGTACTTC. This sequence encodes CASSNPGRETQYF.

V usage is TRBV25-1 and J usage is TRBJ1-1; D gene uncertain. Germline V gene sequence: CDR1 MGHDK, CDR2 SYGVNS. The V end lost 3 bases, the J end lost 1 base, and 12 bases lay between the germline ends. This CDR3 spans 15 amino acids. The CDR3 here is CASSDPRAGNTEAFF. For the CDR3, the DNA is TGTGCCAGCAGTGACCCAAGGGCAGGGAACACTGAAGCTTTCTTT. The full variable domain, with the rest looked up from reference TRBV25-1 and TRBJ1-1, is EADIYQTPRYLVIGTGKKITLECSQTMGHDKMYWYQQDPGMELHLIHYSYGVNSTEKGDLSSESTVSRIRTEHFPLTLESARPSHTSQYLCASSDPRAGNTEAFFGQGTRLTVV.